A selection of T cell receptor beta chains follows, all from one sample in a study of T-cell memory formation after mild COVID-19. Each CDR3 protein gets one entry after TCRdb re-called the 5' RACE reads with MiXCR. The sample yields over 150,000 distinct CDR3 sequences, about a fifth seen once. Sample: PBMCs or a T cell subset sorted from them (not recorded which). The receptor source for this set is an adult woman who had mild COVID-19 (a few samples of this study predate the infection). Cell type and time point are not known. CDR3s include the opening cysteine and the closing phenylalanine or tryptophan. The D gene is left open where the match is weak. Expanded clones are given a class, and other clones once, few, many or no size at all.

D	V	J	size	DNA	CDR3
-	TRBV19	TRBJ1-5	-	TGTGCCAGTAGTATGCAGGGTGAGAATCAGCCCCAGCATTTT	CASSMQGENQPQHF
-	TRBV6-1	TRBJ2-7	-	TGTGCCAGCACTTCTACCTACGAGCAGTACTTC	CASTSTYEQYF
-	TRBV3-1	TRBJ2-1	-	TGTGCCAGCAGCCATACCAGCGGCGGGACCTACTACAATGAGCAGTTCTTC	CASSHTSGGTYYNEQFF
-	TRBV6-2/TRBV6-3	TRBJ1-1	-	TGTGCCAGCGCGTGGGGGGGCATGGGCACTGAAGCTTTCTTT	CASAWGGMGTEAFF
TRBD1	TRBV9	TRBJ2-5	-	TGTGCCAGCAGCGGAAGGGACAGCCAAGAGACCCAGTACTTC	CASSGRDSQETQYF
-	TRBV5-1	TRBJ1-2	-	TGCGCCAGCAGCTGGACGGGGGTGGACGGCTACACCTTC	CASSWTGVDGYTF
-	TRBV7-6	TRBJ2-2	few	TGTGCCAGCAGCTTAGCCCGAACTTCGTTCGGGGAGCTGTTTTTT	CASSLARTSFGELFF
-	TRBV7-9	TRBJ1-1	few	TGTGCCAGCAGCTTAGCGGAGGGCGCTGAAGCTTTCTTT	CASSLAEGAEAFF
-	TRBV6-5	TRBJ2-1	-	TGTGCCAGCAGTTACACTGCAGACACCCTATACAATGAGCAGTTCTTC	CASSYTADTLYNEQFF
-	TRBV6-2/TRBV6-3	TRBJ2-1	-	TGTGCCAGCAGTTACCGGAGTTATGAGCAGTTCTTC	CASSYRSYEQFF
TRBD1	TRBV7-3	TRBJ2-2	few	TGTGCCAGCAGCCCCCCCTTCGGGACAGGGCGGACCGGGGAGCTGTTTTTT	CASSPPFGTGRTGELFF
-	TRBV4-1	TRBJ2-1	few	TGCGCCAGCAGCCAAGCGGGGGCGTACAATGAGCAGTTCTTC	CASSQAGAYNEQFF
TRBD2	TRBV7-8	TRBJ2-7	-	TGTGCCAGCAGCCCGAGAGGGTGGAGCGGGGAGGCCTACGAGCAGTACTTC	CASSPRGWSGEAYEQYF
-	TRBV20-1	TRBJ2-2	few	TGCAGTGCTAGAGATTTGTGGGTTACCGGGGAGCTGTTTTTT	CSARDLWVTGELFF
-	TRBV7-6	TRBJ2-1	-	TGTGCCAGCAGCTTCCGGCAAAGCTCCTACAATGAGCAGTTCTTC	CASSFRQSSYNEQFF
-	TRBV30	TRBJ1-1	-	TGTGCCTGGAGTGTCACAGCTAACACTGAAGCTTTCTTT	CAWSVTANTEAFF
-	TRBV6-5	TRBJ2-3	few	TGTGCCAGCACCCAGGGTCCCCTCACAGATACGCAGTATTTT	CASTQGPLTDTQYF
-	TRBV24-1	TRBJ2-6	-	TGTGCCATCGAAGGGGGATCTGGGGCCAACGTCCTGACTTTC	CAIEGGSGANVLTF
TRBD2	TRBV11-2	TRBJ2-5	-	TGTGCCAGCAGCTTAGTCGTACTAGCGGGACGGACTTACCAAGAGACCCAGTACTTC	CASSLVVLAGRTYQETQYF
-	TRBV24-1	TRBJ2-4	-	TGTGCCACCAGTGTGGAGGGGTCCATTCAGTACTTC	CATSVEGSIQYF
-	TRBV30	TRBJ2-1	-	TGTGCCTGGATCAGGGGTTTCTCCTACAATGAGCAGTTCTTC	CAWIRGFSYNEQFF
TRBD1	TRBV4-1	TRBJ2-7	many	TGCGCCAGCAGCCCGACAGGGGTGTTAGCCTACGAGCAGTACTTC	CASSPTGVLAYEQYF
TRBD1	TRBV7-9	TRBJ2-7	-	TGTGCCAGCAGCCACCATTATGGAACCGGGACAGGGGGCCTGTTCGACTACGAGCAGTACTTC	CASSHHYGTGTGGLFDYEQYF
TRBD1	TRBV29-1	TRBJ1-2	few	TGCAGCGGCTGGACAGGGGGGAAGGGGGGCTACACCTTC	CSGWTGGKGGYTF
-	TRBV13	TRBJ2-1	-	TGTGCCAGCAGCTTAGAGGGCCTGGGCAGCCATGAGCAGTTCTTC	CASSLEGLGSHEQFF
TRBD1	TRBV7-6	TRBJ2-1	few	TGTGCCAGCAGCTTCACTTGGACAGGGGCTAGTAATGAGCAGTTCTTC	CASSFTWTGASNEQFF
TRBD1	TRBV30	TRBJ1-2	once	TGTGCCTGGACGACAGGGGGCCATGGCTACACCTTC	CAWTTGGHGYTF
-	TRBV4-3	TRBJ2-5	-	TGCGCCAGCAGCCAAGAACAGGGCGGGAGAGGGGAGACCCAGTACTTC	CASSQEQGGRGETQYF
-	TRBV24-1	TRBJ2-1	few	TGTGCCACCAGTGACTCAAGCTCCTACAATGAGCAGTTCTTC	CATSDSSSYNEQFF
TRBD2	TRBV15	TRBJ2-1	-	TGTGCCACCAGCGAACAGACGCTAGGACTAGCGGGAAACAATGAGCAGTTCTTC	CATSEQTLGLAGNNEQFF
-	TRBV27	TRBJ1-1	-	TGTGCCAGCAGTTCATGGGGGATGAACACTGAAGCTTTCTTT	CASSSWGMNTEAFF
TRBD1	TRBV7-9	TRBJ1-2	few	TGTGCCAGCAGCTTTCTCCCGGGACAGGGGAATAACTATGGCTACACCTTC	CASSFLPGQGNNYGYTF
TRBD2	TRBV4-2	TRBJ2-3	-	TGTGCCAGCACTGGACTAGCGGCTAGCACAGATACGCAGTATTTT	CASTGLAASTDTQYF
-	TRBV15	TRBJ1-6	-	TGTGCCACCAGCAGAGATAGGGGGTCCTATAATTCACCCCTCCACTTT	CATSRDRGSYNSPLHF
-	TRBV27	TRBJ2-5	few	TGTGCCAGCAGTTTTGGGGGGCTGGAGACCCAGTACTTC	CASSFGGLETQYF
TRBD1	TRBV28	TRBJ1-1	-	TGTGCCAGCAGTATGACAGGGGGCCGTACTGAAGCTTTCTTT	CASSMTGGRTEAFF
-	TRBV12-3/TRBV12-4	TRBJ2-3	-	TGTGCCAGCAGCCCGACGGCAGATACGCAGTATTTT	CASSPTADTQYF
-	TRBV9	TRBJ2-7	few	TGTGCCAGCAGCGTAGAAGCCACCGGGACACTCGAGGCAGGGCAGTACTTC	CASSVEATGTLEAGQYF
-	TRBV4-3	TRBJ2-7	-	TGCGCCAGCAGCCAAGATACTACACCCGCCTCCTACGAGCAGTACTTC	CASSQDTTPASYEQYF
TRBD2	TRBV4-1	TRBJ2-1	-	TGCGCCAGCAGCCATGGTGGACTAGCGGGGGAAAATGAGCAGTTCTTC	CASSHGGLAGENEQFF
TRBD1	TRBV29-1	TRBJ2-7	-	TGCAGCGTTGAATTCCCGGGACAGGGACCCTACGAGCAGTACTTC	CSVEFPGQGPYEQYF
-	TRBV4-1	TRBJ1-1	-	TGCGCCAGCAGCCAAGCTGACTCGGAGACTGAAGCTTTCTTT	CASSQADSETEAFF
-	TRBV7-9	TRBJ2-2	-	TGTGCCAGCAGCAATGAGCGGCAAACAAACACCGGGGAGCTGTTTTTT	CASSNERQTNTGELFF
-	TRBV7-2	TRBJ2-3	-	TGTGCCAGCAGCTGGGATTGGCAGGGCACAGATACGCAGTATTTT	CASSWDWQGTDTQYF
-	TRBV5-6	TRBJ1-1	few	TGTGCCAGCAGCTCTGCACCGGGACCGCGTAACACTGAAGCTTTCTTT	CASSSAPGPRNTEAFF